The TCR beta chain described here comes from a study of tissue T cells after allogeneic stem cell transplantation. To note about this clone: Genes here carry mouse names. The read halts 1 residue ahead of the CDR3 end, with the missing end drawn from the germline J gene.

As for time point: mouse harvest day 14 after allogeneic transplant. The graft held 10^6 splenic CD5+ T cells and 10^7 T-cell-depleted bone marrow cells. TCRbeta CDR3 was sequenced at survey depth with template counts. The method was immunoSEQ multiplex PCR; TCRdb's version includes in-frame clones alone and lacks a portion of them. The sample shows about 6,000 clones, about 43% of them seen only once. Trimming cost V 0 bases and J 2 bases; bases outside gene matches: 2. There are 16 residues in the CDR3. CDR1 KGHPV and CDR2 FQNQEV come from the germline V gene (reference sequence). The TCR originated in a female BALB/c mouse given C57BL/6 T cells with graft-versus-host disease after an allogeneic hematopoietic cell transplant. The genes are TRBV26 and TRBJ2-2; the match to TRBD1 covers 8 bases. The sequenced material came from gut tissue. Incomplete CDR3 DNA: TGTGCCAGCAGTCTGTCGCAGGGGGCGAACACCGGGCAGCTCTAC. It translates to CASSLSQGANTGQLY. The full-length CDR3 reads as CASSLSQGANTGQLYF.